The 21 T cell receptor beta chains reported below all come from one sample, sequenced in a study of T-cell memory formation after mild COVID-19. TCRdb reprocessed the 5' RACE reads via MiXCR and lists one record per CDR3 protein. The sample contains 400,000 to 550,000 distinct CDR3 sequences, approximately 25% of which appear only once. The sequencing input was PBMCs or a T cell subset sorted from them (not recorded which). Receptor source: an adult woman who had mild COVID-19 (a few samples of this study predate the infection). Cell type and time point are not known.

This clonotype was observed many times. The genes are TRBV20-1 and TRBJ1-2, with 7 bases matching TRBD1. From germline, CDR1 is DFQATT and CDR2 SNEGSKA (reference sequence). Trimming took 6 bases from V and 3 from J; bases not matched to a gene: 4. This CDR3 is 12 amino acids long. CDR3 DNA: TGCAGTGCGAGACAGGGTGACTATGGCTACACCTTC. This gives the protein CSARQGDYGYTF.

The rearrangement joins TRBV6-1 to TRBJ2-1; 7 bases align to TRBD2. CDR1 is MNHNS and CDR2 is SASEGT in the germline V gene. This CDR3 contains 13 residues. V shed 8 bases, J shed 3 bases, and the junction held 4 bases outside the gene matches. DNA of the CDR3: TGTGCCAGCCGGGCTAGCGGCTACAATGAGCAGTTCTTC. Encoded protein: CASRASGYNEQFF.

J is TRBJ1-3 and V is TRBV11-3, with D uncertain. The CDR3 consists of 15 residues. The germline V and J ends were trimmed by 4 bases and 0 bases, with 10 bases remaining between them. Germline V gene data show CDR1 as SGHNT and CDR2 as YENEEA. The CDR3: CASSSDVLSGNTIYF. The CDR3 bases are TGTGCCAGCAGCTCAGACGTTCTCTCTGGAAACACCATATATTTT.

In DNA form, the CDR3 reads TGTGCCAGCAGCGTAGACTACAACACCGGGGAGCTGTTTTTT. This translates into CASSVDYNTGELFF. J is TRBJ2-2 and V is TRBV9; D uncertain. CDR1 is SGDLS and CDR2 is YYNGEE in the germline V gene. The CDR3 is made up of 14 amino acids. The V end was cut by 0 bases, the J end by 2 bases, with 5 bases between. Full variable domain (rest looked up from reference TRBV9 and TRBJ2-2): DSGVTQTPKHLITATGQRVTLRCSPRSGDLSVYWYQQSLDQGLQFLIQYYNGEERAKGNILERFSAQQFPDLHSELNLSSLELGDSALYFCASSVDYNTGELFFGEGSRLTVL.

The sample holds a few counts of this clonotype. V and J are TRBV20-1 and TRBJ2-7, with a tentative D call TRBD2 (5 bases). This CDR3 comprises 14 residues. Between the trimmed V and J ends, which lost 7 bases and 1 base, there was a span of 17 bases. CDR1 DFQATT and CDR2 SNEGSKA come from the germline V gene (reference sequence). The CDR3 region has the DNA TGCAGTGTCCCGGGAAACCCAAATTCCTACGAGCAGTACTTC. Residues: CSVPGNPNSYEQYF.

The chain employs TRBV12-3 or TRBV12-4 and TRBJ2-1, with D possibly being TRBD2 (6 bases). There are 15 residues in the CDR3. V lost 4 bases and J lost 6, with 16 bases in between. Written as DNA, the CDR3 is TGTGCCAGCAGTTACACTAGCTGGAGGATCAATGAGCAGTTCTTC. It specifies CASSYTSWRINEQFF.

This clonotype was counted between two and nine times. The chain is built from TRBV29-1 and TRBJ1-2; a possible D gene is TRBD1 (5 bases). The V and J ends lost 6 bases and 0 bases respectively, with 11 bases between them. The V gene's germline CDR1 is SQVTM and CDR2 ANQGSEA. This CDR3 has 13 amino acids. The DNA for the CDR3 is TGCAGCGTCAAAGACAGCTCTAACTATGGCTACACCTTC. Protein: CSVKDSSNYGYTF.

The CDR3 coding sequence is TGCAGCGTTGAGGACAGGGACCCTCCTCTTAACTATGGCTACACCTTC. Residues: CSVEDRDPPLNYGYTF. The chain carries TRBV29-1 and TRBJ1-2, with 8 bases identical to TRBD1. The germline V gene has CDR1 SQVTM and CDR2 ANQGSEA. The length of the CDR3 is 16 residues. With V trimmed by 3 bases and J by 1 base, 10 bases remained unmatched.

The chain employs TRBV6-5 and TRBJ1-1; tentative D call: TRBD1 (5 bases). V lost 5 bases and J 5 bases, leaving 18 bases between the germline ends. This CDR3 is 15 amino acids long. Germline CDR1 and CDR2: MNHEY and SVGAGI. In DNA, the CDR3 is TGTGCCAGCAGTCGGGGGGGAAGCTTAGGAACTGAAGCTTTCTTT. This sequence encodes CASSRGGSLGTEAFF.

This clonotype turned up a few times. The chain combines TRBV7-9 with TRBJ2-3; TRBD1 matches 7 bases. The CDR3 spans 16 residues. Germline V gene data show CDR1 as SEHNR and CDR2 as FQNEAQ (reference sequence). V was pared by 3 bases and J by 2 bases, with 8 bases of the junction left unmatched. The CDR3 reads CASSFWGQTTTDTQYF. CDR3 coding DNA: TGTGCCAGCAGCTTTTGGGGACAGACAACCACAGATACGCAGTATTTT.

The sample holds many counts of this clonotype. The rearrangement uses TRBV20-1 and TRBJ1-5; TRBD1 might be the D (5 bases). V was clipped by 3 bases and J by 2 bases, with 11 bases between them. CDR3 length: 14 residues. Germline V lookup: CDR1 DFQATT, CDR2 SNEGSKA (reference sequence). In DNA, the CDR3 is TGCAGTGCTAGCGGGGGTATGGGCAATCAGCCCCAGCATTTT. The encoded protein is CSASGGMGNQPQHF.

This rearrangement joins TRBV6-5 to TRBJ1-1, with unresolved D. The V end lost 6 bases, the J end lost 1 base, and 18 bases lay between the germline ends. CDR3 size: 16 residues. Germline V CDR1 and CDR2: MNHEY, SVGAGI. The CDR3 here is CASRVTNQPWNTEAFF. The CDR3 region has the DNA TGTGCCAGCAGAGTTACGAACCAGCCATGGAACACTGAAGCTTTCTTT.

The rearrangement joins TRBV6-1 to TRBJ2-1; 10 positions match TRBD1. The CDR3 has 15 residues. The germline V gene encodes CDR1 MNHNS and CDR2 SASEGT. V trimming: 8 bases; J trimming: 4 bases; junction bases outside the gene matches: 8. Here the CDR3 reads CASASGQGVYNEQFF. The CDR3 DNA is TGTGCCAGCGCTTCTGGACAGGGGGTTTACAATGAGCAGTTCTTC.

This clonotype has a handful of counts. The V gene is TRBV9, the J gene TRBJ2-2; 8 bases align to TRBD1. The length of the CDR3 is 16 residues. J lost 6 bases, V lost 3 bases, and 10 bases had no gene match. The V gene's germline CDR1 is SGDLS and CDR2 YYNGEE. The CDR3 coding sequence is TGTGCCAGCAGCGACTCTCGGGACAGGTTTCCCGGGGAGCTGTTTTTT. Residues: CASSDSRDRFPGELFF.

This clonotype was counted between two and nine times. CDR3 nucleotide sequence: TGCGCCAGCAGCTGGGGGGCACTGTACGAGCAGTACTTC. Translation gives CASSWGALYEQYF. The chain links TRBV5-1 to TRBJ2-7; the D call may be TRBD1 or TRBD2 (6 bases each). This CDR3 comprises 13 residues. In germline, CDR1 is SGHRS, CDR2 YFSETQ. V was trimmed by 3 bases and J by 4 bases, leaving 11 bases between them.

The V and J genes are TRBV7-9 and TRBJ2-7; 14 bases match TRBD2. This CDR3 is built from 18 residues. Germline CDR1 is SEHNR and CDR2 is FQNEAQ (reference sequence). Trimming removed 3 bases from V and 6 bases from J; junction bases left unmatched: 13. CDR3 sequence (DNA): TGTGCCAGCAGCTTGGCAGGACCGGGACTAGCGGGAGCCCTCGAGCAGTACTTC. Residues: CASSLAGPGLAGALEQYF.

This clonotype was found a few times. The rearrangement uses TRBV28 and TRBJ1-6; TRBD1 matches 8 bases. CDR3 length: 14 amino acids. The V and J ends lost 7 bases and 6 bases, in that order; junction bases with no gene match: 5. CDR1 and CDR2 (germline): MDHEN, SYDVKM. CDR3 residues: CASTQGAGNSPLHF. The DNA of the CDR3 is TGTGCCAGCACCCAGGGGGCTGGTAATTCACCCCTCCACTTT.

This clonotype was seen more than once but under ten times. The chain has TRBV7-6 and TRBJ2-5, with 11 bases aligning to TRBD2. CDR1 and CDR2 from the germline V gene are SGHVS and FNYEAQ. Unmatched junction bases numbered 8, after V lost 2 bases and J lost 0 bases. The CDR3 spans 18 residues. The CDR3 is CASSLPLPTSGDQETQYF. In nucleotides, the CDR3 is TGTGCCAGCAGCTTACCCCTCCCGACTAGCGGGGACCAAGAGACCCAGTACTTC.

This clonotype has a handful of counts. CDR3 sequence (DNA): TGTGCCAGCAGCCGGGACAGGGACGGTACAGATACGCAGTATTTT. Amino acid sequence: CASSRDRDGTDTQYF. The J gene is TRBJ2-3, the V gene TRBV6-2 or TRBV6-3; 9 bases match TRBD1. Looked up from germline, CDR1 is MNHEY and CDR2 is SVGEGT. The length of the CDR3 is 15 residues. With 6 bases clipped from V and 3 bases from J, the junction kept 7 bases outside the gene matches.

CDR3 protein: CASSQATGGRTDTQYF. The CDR3 DNA follows: TGCGCCAGCAGCCAAGCAACGGGGGGCCGCACAGATACGCAGTATTTT. This rearrangement joins TRBV4-1 to TRBJ2-3; perhaps TRBD2 as D (7 bases). CDR1 MGHRA and CDR2 YSYEKL come from the germline V gene. V dropped 1 base and J dropped 1 base, with 12 bases sitting between them. The CDR3 extends over 16 amino acids.

CDR3 loop: CASSLLERGEQYF. The CDR3, as DNA: TGTGCCAGCAGCTTGTTGGAAAGAGGGGAGCAGTATTTT. V is TRBV5-4 and J is TRBJ2-3; D is possibly TRBD1 or TRBD2 (5 bases each). CDR3 length: 13 amino acids. Germline CDR1 and CDR2: SGHNT and YYREEE (reference sequence). V was clipped by 1 base and J by 11 bases, with 14 bases between them.